Listed below are T cell receptor beta chains from one sample, sequenced in a study of T-cell reconstitution after alpha-beta-depleted transplantation in children. TCRdb called the PCR reads again in MiXCR, with one record for every CDR3 protein. This repertoire shows about 91,000 distinct CDR3 sequences, 6.5% to 8.5% found once; its top ten account for 6.9%. Sequences were derived from PBMCs from the stem cell graft donor, sampled from the stem cell graft. The receptors were gathered from a human donor who donated a stem cell graft to a child with congenital amegakaryocytic thrombocytopenia. CDR3s include the opening cysteine and the closing phenylalanine or tryptophan. The order of the fields is D gene, V gene, J gene, CDR3 protein. D genes are given only for firm matches.

d_gene: TRBD2
v_gene: TRBV25-1
j_gene: TRBJ2-3
CDR3aa: CASSEKAGGPLIDTQYF

d_gene: .
v_gene: TRBV7-2
j_gene: TRBJ2-1
CDR3aa: CASSPPSSYNEQFF

d_gene: .
v_gene: TRBV20-1
j_gene: TRBJ2-3
CDR3aa: CSASRLGGAQDTQYF

d_gene: .
v_gene: TRBV7-2
j_gene: TRBJ2-7
CDR3aa: CASSPIGTYEQYF

d_gene: TRBD1
v_gene: TRBV5-1
j_gene: TRBJ2-1
CDR3aa: CASSPPEGTGANEQFF

d_gene: TRBD2
v_gene: TRBV29-1
j_gene: TRBJ2-7
CDR3aa: CSVSGTSSYEQYF

d_gene: TRBD2
v_gene: TRBV24-1
j_gene: TRBJ2-1
CDR3aa: CATSDRRASGSHEQFF

d_gene: .
v_gene: TRBV2
j_gene: TRBJ1-1
CDR3aa: CASSERPMNTEAFF

d_gene: .
v_gene: TRBV11-3
j_gene: TRBJ2-2
CDR3aa: CASSVASGELFF

d_gene: .
v_gene: TRBV20-1
j_gene: TRBJ2-1
CDR3aa: CSAAPLLRVSYNEQFF

d_gene: .
v_gene: TRBV5-1
j_gene: TRBJ2-7
CDR3aa: CASSLAGGFEQYF

d_gene: TRBD1
v_gene: TRBV15
j_gene: TRBJ1-2
CDR3aa: CATSRGQGGGGYTF

d_gene: .
v_gene: TRBV28
j_gene: TRBJ1-2
CDR3aa: CASSHSPQAVYGYTF

d_gene: .
v_gene: TRBV12-3/TRBV12-4
j_gene: TRBJ1-6
CDR3aa: CASSPRGGNSPLHF

d_gene: .
v_gene: TRBV15
j_gene: TRBJ2-5
CDR3aa: CATSRSSETQYF

d_gene: .
v_gene: TRBV12-3/TRBV12-4
j_gene: TRBJ2-3
CDR3aa: CASREGAADTQYF

d_gene: .
v_gene: TRBV7-8
j_gene: TRBJ2-2
CDR3aa: CASSFDNTGELFF

d_gene: .
v_gene: TRBV21-1
j_gene: TRBJ2-5
CDR3aa: CASSSRGQEETQYF

d_gene: .
v_gene: TRBV6-5
j_gene: TRBJ1-1
CDR3aa: CASSYKGRTEAFF

d_gene: TRBD1
v_gene: TRBV20-1
j_gene: TRBJ1-1
CDR3aa: CSACSTGGKETEAFF

d_gene: .
v_gene: TRBV20-1
j_gene: TRBJ2-4
CDR3aa: CSARDSGEAKNIQYF

d_gene: TRBD2
v_gene: TRBV7-9
j_gene: TRBJ2-3
CDR3aa: CASSLGSGVTSTDTQYF

d_gene: .
v_gene: TRBV5-1
j_gene: TRBJ2-7
CDR3aa: CASGLRDPYEQYF

d_gene: .
v_gene: TRBV20-1
j_gene: TRBJ1-2
CDR3aa: CSATDSNYGYTF

d_gene: .
v_gene: TRBV4-1
j_gene: TRBJ1-1
CDR3aa: CASSLKGSGSTEAFF

d_gene: TRBD1
v_gene: TRBV5-6
j_gene: TRBJ2-7
CDR3aa: CASSLLAGGNSYEQYF

d_gene: .
v_gene: TRBV7-2
j_gene: TRBJ2-3
CDR3aa: CASSKLGTSTDTQYF

d_gene: .
v_gene: TRBV10-3
j_gene: TRBJ2-2
CDR3aa: CAISESILGEATGELFF

d_gene: .
v_gene: TRBV29-1
j_gene: TRBJ2-1
CDR3aa: CSVRTGHEQFF

d_gene: .
v_gene: TRBV5-5
j_gene: TRBJ1-4
CDR3aa: CASSFGFLATNEKLFF

d_gene: .
v_gene: TRBV7-2
j_gene: TRBJ1-2
CDR3aa: CASSLEIGSYGYTF

d_gene: .
v_gene: TRBV12-3/TRBV12-4
j_gene: TRBJ2-2
CDR3aa: CASSSLMTGELFF

d_gene: .
v_gene: TRBV20-1
j_gene: TRBJ1-4
CDR3aa: CSASRDPNLKEKLFF

d_gene: .
v_gene: TRBV5-5
j_gene: TRBJ2-5
CDR3aa: CASSQDWDETQYF

d_gene: TRBD1
v_gene: TRBV15
j_gene: TRBJ2-7
CDR3aa: CATSTRTGSSYEQYF

d_gene: TRBD1
v_gene: TRBV11-2
j_gene: TRBJ1-4
CDR3aa: CASSQTGNEKLFF

d_gene: .
v_gene: TRBV18
j_gene: TRBJ2-3
CDR3aa: CASSPPYAADTQYF

d_gene: TRBD1
v_gene: TRBV20-1
j_gene: TRBJ2-7
CDR3aa: CSAREWDSSDHEQYF

d_gene: .
v_gene: TRBV3-1
j_gene: TRBJ1-2
CDR3aa: CASSHLILQGTANYGYTF

d_gene: .
v_gene: TRBV29-1
j_gene: TRBJ2-7
CDR3aa: CSVAGPKGAYEQYF

d_gene: TRBD1
v_gene: TRBV20-1
j_gene: TRBJ1-1
CDR3aa: CSARTGGAGRNTEAFF

d_gene: .
v_gene: TRBV5-1
j_gene: TRBJ2-5
CDR3aa: CASRGTGQETQYF

d_gene: TRBD2
v_gene: TRBV12-3/TRBV12-4
j_gene: TRBJ2-1
CDR3aa: CASRSSGSSYNEQFF

d_gene: TRBD2
v_gene: TRBV29-1
j_gene: TRBJ2-1
CDR3aa: CSVGASGGVHNEQFF

d_gene: .
v_gene: TRBV18
j_gene: TRBJ2-1
CDR3aa: CASSPVSYNEQFF

d_gene: .
v_gene: TRBV2
j_gene: TRBJ1-3
CDR3aa: CASNTGFAGGNTIYF

d_gene: TRBD2
v_gene: TRBV20-1
j_gene: TRBJ2-3
CDR3aa: CSARDVSGAWLDTQYF

d_gene: .
v_gene: TRBV5-1
j_gene: TRBJ2-2
CDR3aa: CASSFTGLTGELFF

d_gene: TRBD1
v_gene: TRBV12-3/TRBV12-4
j_gene: TRBJ1-2
CDR3aa: CASSTHRGGGYTF

d_gene: .
v_gene: TRBV7-8
j_gene: TRBJ2-1
CDR3aa: CASSRIGGTNEQFF

d_gene: TRBD1
v_gene: TRBV7-2
j_gene: TRBJ1-2
CDR3aa: CASSFDRAPPFTGYTF

d_gene: .
v_gene: TRBV4-1
j_gene: TRBJ1-2
CDR3aa: CASSQRQELYGYTF

d_gene: .
v_gene: TRBV2
j_gene: TRBJ1-6
CDR3aa: CASRPSGLMNSPLHF

d_gene: TRBD1
v_gene: TRBV29-1
j_gene: TRBJ1-2
CDR3aa: CSAPAGRGLYGYTF